This T cell receptor beta chain derives from a study of T cell responses to AZD1222 COVID-19 vaccine (dated by TCRdb to about 2021). For the study in its entirety: AZD1222 recipients whose second dose came at about 4 weeks and those whose second dose came at about 12 weeks were combined into one group, since spike-specific TCR depth and breadth did not differ between the two schedules. TCR sequencing covered some 250 trial participants: 207 given two doses of AZD1222 and approximately 26 given two doses of MenACWY control vaccine. Trial participants were enrolled into age subgroups of 18-55, 56-69 and 70-plus years, which contained about 150, 28 and 57 TCR-sequenced participants, respectively.

The CDR3 regions of human TCRbeta chains were subjected to immunosequencing. As for the original processing: TCRs in the repertoires were compared against a reference library of SARS-CoV-2-specific TCRs that had been generated with the MIRA antigen-specificity platform. Breadth was defined as the fraction of unique TCRs that were SARS-CoV-2-associated. Depth was defined as the fraction of total T cells that were SARS-CoV-2-associated. Using the MIRA data, each spike-specific TCR was assigned both to the spike region to which the TCR was reactive and to a CD4 or CD8 class. Log10-transformed breadth and depth values were compared by one-way ANOVA with Sidak's multiple comparisons tests. TCRdb provides this immuneACCESS table in a form limited to in-frame rearrangements. Some clones are lacking; in checked studies, under half of them reflect an unresolved V gene, and why the rest are absent is not known. V and J calls and clone size are given by that table; D and trimming were obtained from the DNA. The sample includes about 110,000 clones, with approximately 90% observed a single time. The ten largest clonotypes hold over 4.5% of the sample.

CDR1 and CDR2, looked up from the germline V gene, are SGHRS and YFSETQ. A distance of 15 bases separates the germline ends of V and J, which lose 7 bases and 5 bases respectively. The CDR3 covers 13 residues, taking in both the cysteine and the phenylalanine. Just CDR3 DNA is preserved here, 39 bases in frame from base 1. A remark on this clone: This clone's antigen is unknown. No base-level quality is on record; no much larger clone is a single base apart.

Study-level results and caveats: Spike-specific TCR breadth and depth rose significantly after two AZD1222 doses compared with day 0 and with MenACWY recipients. Conclusions about previously exposed vaccinees are limited because only six or seven AZD1222 recipients were SARS-CoV-2 seropositive at baseline. In the small 56-69-year group, the increase in depth fell short of significance, most likely because of low power. Because no samples from the day 14 peak response were available, repertoires could be characterized only after the peak T cell response. Nearly half of unique spike-specific TCRs reportedly recognized epitopes outside regions mutated in the B.1.351 and B.1.1.7 variants. The whole spike protein was spanned by vaccine-associated CD4 TCRs, and dominant responses were seen in regions 160-218 and 743-854. Participants were mostly white British, with more females than males. The authors suggested clonal diversity may have been underestimated.

This specimen's time point label, per the study, means: baseline before first vaccination. Samples from vaccinated people were obtained from the UK trials COV001 and COV002, which included a single-blind randomized controlled phase 2/3 trial of AZD1222 (ChAdOx1 nCoV-19) in healthy adults. For TCRbeta chain sequencing, PBMC samples from trial participants were taken at day 0 and at day 28 after the second dose. Sequencing used peripheral blood, obtained on day 0 of AZD1222 vaccination. The receptor chain draws on TRBV5-1 and TRBJ2-5, with a tentative D gene TRBD1 over 5 matching bases. The clonotype was recovered from an adult in good health. The DNA sequence is TGCGCCAGCCACGACAGCGCCGGGGAGACCCAGTACTTC. Translated, this is CASHDSAGETQYF.